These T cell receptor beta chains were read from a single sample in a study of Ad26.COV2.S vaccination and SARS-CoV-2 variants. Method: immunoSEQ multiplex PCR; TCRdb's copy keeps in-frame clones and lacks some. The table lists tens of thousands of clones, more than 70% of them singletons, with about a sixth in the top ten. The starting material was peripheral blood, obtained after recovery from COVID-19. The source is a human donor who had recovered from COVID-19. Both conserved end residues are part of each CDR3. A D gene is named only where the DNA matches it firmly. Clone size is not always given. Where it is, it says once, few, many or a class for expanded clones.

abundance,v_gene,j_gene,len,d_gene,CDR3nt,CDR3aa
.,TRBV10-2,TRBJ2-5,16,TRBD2,TGCGCCAGCAGTGAGTTCGTTTGGGGGGGGCAAGAGACCCAGTACTTC,CASSEFVWGGQETQYF
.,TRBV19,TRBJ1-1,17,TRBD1,TGTGCCAGTAGTATGAGGGTAAGAACGGACAGGACCACTGAAGCTTTCTTT,CASSMRVRTDRTTEAFF
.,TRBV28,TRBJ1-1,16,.,TGTGCCAGCAGTTTCGGCGACAGATACATGAACACTGAAGCTTTCTTT,CASSFGDRYMNTEAFF
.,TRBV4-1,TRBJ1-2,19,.,TGCGCCAGCAGCCAAGTTCTTCCCCAACAGGGCGGGTTCAACTATGGCTACACCTTC,CASSQVLPQQGGFNYGYTF
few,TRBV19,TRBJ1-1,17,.,TGTGCCAGTAGTATAGGATCGGGGAGTAGGATGAACACTGAAGCTTTCTTT,CASSIGSGSRMNTEAFF
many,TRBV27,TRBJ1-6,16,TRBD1,TGTGCCAGCAGTTCACCCCAGACAGGGACAAATTCACCCCTCCACTTT,CASSSPQTGTNSPLHF
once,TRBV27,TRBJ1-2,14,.,TGTGCCAGCAGTAGGGGAGATAGTTTCTATGGCTACACCTTC,CASSRGDSFYGYTF
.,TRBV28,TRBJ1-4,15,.,TGTGCCAGCAGTTCCCACGGGGGCGGTTATGAAAAACTGTTTTTT,CASSSHGGGYEKLFF
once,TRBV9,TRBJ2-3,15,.,TGTGCCAGCAGCTCCAGTTCTGTACAGGCGGATACGCAGTATTTT,CASSSSSVQADTQYF
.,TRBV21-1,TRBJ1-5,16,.,TGTGCCAGCAGCAAAGTCCCAGGGAGAAGGAATCAGCCCCAGCATTTT,CASSKVPGRRNQPQHF
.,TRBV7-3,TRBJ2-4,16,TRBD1,TGTGCCAGCAGCTTAACGGCAGGGGGCACTTTAAACATTCAGTACTTC,CASSLTAGGTLNIQYF
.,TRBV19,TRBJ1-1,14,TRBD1,TGTGCCAGTACTTTAACCAGGGGGCGAACTGAAGCTTTCTTT,CASTLTRGRTEAFF
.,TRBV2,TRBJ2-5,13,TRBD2,TGTGCCAGCCCTAGCGGGATCGGTGAGACCCAGTACTTC,CASPSGIGETQYF
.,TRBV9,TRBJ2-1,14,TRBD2,TGTGCCAGCGATCGAGCGGGAGGAAGAAATGAGCAGTTCTTC,CASDRAGGRNEQFF
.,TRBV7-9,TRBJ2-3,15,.,TGTGCCAGCAGTCAAGTCGTTACTAGCACAGATACGCAGTATTTT,CASSQVVTSTDTQYF
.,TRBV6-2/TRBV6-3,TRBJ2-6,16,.,TGTGCCAGCAGTTACTGGGGCGGAACTGGGGCCAACGTCCTGACTTTC,CASSYWGGTGANVLTF
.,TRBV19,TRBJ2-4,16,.,TGTGCCAGTAGTATTCTAGCGTCTAGAGCCAAAAACATTCAGTACTTC,CASSILASRAKNIQYF